This TCR beta chain comes out of a study of cytomegalovirus exposure and HLA in healthy donors. Both 60 Vbeta primers and 13 Jbeta primers went into the PCR. Data came from immunoSEQ multiplex PCR; TCRdb stores just in-frame clones and leaves some out. The profile shows 80,000 to 100,000 clones, roughly four fifths of them singletons. Overall study results and limits: Accurate prediction of HLA-A and HLA-B alleles (for most subjects) was reportedly achieved from TCR beta sequences.

About this clone: The antigen is unknown.

Healthy bone marrow donors made up the donor group. V gave up 4 bases and J gave up 6 bases, with 13 bases separating them. Germline-derived CDR1 and CDR2 are LGHNA and YSLEER. This CDR3 contains 14 residues. Sequencing used PBMCs. This receptor was identified in a man aged 40-49 years in good health and CMV-seronegative. The chain links TRBV4-3 to TRBJ2-1; tentative D call: TRBD2 (5 bases). This chain's CDR3 is CASSRSLALNEQFF. The CDR3, as DNA: TGCGCCAGCAGCCGGTCCCTAGCCCTCAATGAGCAGTTCTTC.